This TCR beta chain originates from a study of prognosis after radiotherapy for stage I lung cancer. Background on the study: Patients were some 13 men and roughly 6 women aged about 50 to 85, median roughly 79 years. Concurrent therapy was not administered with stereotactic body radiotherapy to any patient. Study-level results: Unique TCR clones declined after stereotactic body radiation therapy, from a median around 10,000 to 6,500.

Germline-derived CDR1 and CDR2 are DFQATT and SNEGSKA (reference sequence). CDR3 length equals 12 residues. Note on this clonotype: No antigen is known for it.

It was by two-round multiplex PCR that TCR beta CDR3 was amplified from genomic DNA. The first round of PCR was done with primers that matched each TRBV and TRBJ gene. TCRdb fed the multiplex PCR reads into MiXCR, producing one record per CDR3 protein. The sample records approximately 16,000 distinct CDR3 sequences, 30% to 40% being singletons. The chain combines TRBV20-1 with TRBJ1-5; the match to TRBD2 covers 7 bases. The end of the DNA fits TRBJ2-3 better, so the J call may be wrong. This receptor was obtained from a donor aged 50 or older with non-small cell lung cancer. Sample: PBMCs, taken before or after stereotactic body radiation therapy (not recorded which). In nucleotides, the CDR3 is TGCAGTGCATGGGGGGGAAATCAGCCCCAGTATTTT. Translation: CSAWGGNQPQYF.